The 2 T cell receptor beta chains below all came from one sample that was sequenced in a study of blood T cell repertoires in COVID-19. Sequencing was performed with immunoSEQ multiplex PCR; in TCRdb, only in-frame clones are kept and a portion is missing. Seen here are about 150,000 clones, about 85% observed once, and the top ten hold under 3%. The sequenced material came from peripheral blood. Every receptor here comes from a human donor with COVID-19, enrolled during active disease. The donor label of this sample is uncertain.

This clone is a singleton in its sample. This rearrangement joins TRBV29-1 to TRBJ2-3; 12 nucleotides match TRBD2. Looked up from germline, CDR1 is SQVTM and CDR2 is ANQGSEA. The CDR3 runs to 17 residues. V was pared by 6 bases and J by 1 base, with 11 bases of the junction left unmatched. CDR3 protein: CSVDGLAGPVGTDTQYF. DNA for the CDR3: TGCAGCGTAGATGGACTAGCGGGGCCAGTGGGCACAGATACGCAGTATTTT.

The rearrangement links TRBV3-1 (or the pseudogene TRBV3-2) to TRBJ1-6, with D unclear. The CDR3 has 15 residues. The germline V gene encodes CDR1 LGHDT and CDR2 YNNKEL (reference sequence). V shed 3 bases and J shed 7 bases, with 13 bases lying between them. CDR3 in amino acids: CASSHGTARNSPLHF. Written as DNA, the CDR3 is TGTGCCAGCAGCCATGGTACCGCGAGGAATTCACCCCTCCACTTT.